What follows are 3 T cell receptor beta chains derived from one specimen sequenced in a study of blood T cell repertoires in COVID-19. Assay used: immunoSEQ multiplex PCR; TCRdb lists only in-frame clones, some missing. The data hold about 160,000 clones, with approximately 80% observed a single time. Sequencing was performed on PBMCs or T cells enriched from blood (not recorded which). These receptors came from a man aged 35 to 55 who had recovered from COVID-19.

In its sample, this clone was seen a few times. The chain uses TRBV19 and TRBJ1-2; D possibly corresponds to TRBD1 (6 bases). Germline-derived CDR1 and CDR2 are LNHDA and SQIVND (reference sequence). Trimming left V 6 bases short and J 4 bases short, with 15 bases between. CDR3 size: 14 residues. The CDR3 loop reads CASRPLMDSYGYTF. The CDR3 DNA follows: TGTGCCAGTAGGCCCTTAATGGACAGCTATGGCTACACCTTC.

V gene TRBV2 combines with J gene TRBJ2-5; 10 bases fit TRBD2. The CDR3 is 17 amino acids. Germline V gives CDR1 SNHLY, CDR2 FYNNEI. V lost 4 bases to trimming and J lost 1 base; unmatched junction nucleotides: 9. CDR3 sequence: CASSGASGGPTQETQYF. The CDR3 DNA is TGTGCCAGCAGTGGGGCTAGCGGGGGCCCCACCCAAGAGACCCAGTACTTC.

The J gene is TRBJ2-1, the V gene TRBV19; 7 bases line up with TRBD1. The CDR3 spans 16 residues. V trimming: 7 bases; J trimming: 4 bases; junction bases outside the gene matches: 13. The germline V gene has CDR1 LNHDA and CDR2 SQIVND (reference sequence). CDR3 nucleotide sequence: TGTGCCAGTAACACGGAAGGGGACAGAGCGTACAATGAGCAGTTCTTC. Amino acid sequence: CASNTEGDRAYNEQFF.